The clone carrying this T cell receptor (beta chain) has ten or more counts. What it recognizes is unknown. The V and J ends lost 1 base and 5 bases, in that order; junction bases with no gene match: 9. Germline CDR1 and CDR2: SGHRS and YFSETQ. CDR3 length: 15 amino acids. The sample is drawn from a study of T-cell reconstitution after alpha-beta-depleted transplantation in children. General observations from the study: Diversity of TCRbeta at day 60 was high in some patients, arising from surviving recipient T cells and thymic progenitors. Roughly two months post-transplant, alpha-beta T cells reportedly originated from several hundred graft clones that had expanded. T-cell counts and diversity at one year following transplant were attributed mainly to newly produced T cells.

The authors prepared the TCRbeta library with unique molecular identifiers. TCRdb re-called the PCR reads with MiXCR, one entry per CDR3 protein. Among around 190,000 distinct CDR3 sequences listed, approximately 6.9% were seen once. The starting material was PBMCs, obtained before TCRalphabeta/CD19-depleted stem cell transplant. This TCR derives from a boy between 2 and 10 years old with acute lymphoblastic leukemia, due to receive a stem cell transplant. This chain links TRBV5-1 with TRBJ2-7; 7 bases match TRBD1. The CDR3 DNA reads TGCGCCAGCAGCTTGACGGCAGGGGGAAGGAACGAGCAGTACTTC. Its translation: CASSLTAGGRNEQYF.